A selection of T cell receptor delta chains follows, all from one sample in a study of γδ T cells in repeated Plasmodium falciparum infection. TCRdb re-called clones from the multiplex PCR reads using CATT. The data contain 55,000 to 70,000 delta-chain clones, about 1.5% of them singletons. The sample taken for sequencing was gamma-delta T cells from blood. All receptors come from a pool of human donors (malaria-infected and uninfected, not separated). The CDR3 runs from the conserved cysteine through the conserved F or W. The D gene is left open where the match is weak. Each size is how often the clone was seen (once, few, many) or a class if it is expanded.

d_gene	v_gene	j_gene	abundance	CDR3nt	CDR3aa
TRDD3	TRDV1	TRDJ1	medium-sized	TGTGCTCTTGGGGATCTTCCTATACTGGGGGATCGGGATAAACTCATCTTT	CALGDLPILGDRDKLIF
-	TRDV1	TRDJ1	many	TGTGCTCTTGGGCCCTGGTCCTACCCCTTACTGGGGAATGGCGATAAACTCATCTTT	CALGPWSYPLLGNGDKLIF
-	TRDV1	TRDJ1	many	TGTGCTCTTGGGGAACTATACTCGAGAGTGTATCCCGATAAACTCATCTTT	CALGELYSRVYPDKLIF
-	TRDV1	TRDJ1	many	TGTGCTCTTGGGGGACTTGAGCATCTTGTCTACACCGATAAACTCATCTTT	CALGGLEHLVYTDKLIF
TRDD3	TRDV1	TRDJ1	many	TGTGCTCTTGGGGAACTCCCTTACTGGGGATATAATAAACTCATCTTT	CALGELPYWGYNKLIF
TRDD3	TRDV1	TRDJ1	many	TGTGCTCTTGGGGAATCTATCCGAGGGATACCTTTGACTATCACCGATAAACTCATCTTT	CALGESIRGIPLTITDKLIF
-	TRDV1	TRDJ1	many	TGTGCTCTTGGGGCCGAATCCTTCCTACTAGGCGGGATACGCGGAACCGATAAACTCATCTTT	CALGAESFLLGGIRGTDKLIF
-	TRDV1	TRDJ4	many	TGTGCTCTTGGGGACCCGAGGCCGACCAGACCCCTGATCTTT	CALGDPRPTRPLIF
TRDD3	TRDV1	TRDJ1	many	TGTGCTCTTGGGGACAATTCCTACGGGGGATACAGGAGGACCGATAAACTCATCTTT	CALGDNSYGGYRRTDKLIF
-	TRDV3	TRDJ1	many	TGTGCCTTTACCTCCGACGGGGGGAGACTCCCATGGGGCGTCTCGTACACCGATAAACTCATCTTT	CAFTSDGGRLPWGVSYTDKLIF
TRDD3	TRDV3	TRDJ1	many	TGTGCCTTTCAGTTCCTACCGGGATCGTACTGGGGGATTGGTGATAAACTCATCTTT	CAFQFLPGSYWGIGDKLIF
-	TRDV1	TRDJ1	many	TGTGCTCTTGGGGAACTTAGGCTGGCGGCCGTTGATTTCCTACCTCCGTCCTGGGGGACCTACACCGATAAACTCATCTTT	CALGELRLAAVDFLPPSWGTYTDKLIF
-	TRDV1	TRDJ1	many	TGTGCTCTTGGGGAAAGTACTGAACAGGCTACGTCCTACCCTCACTGGTATATGGGCACCGATAAACTCATCTTT	CALGESTEQATSYPHWYMGTDKLIF